The 25 T cell receptor beta chains reported below all come from one sample, sequenced in a study of radiotherapy plus CTLA-4 blockade in lung cancer. Assay: immunoSEQ multiplex PCR; the TCRdb copy retains only in-frame clones and omits some. The sample lists about 45,000 clones; around 77% were seen once. Source: peripheral blood, taken from a patient treated with radiotherapy plus ipilimumab. The receptors stem from a human donor with non-small cell lung cancer who had stable disease on radiotherapy plus ipilimumab.

The chain uses TRBV6-1 and TRBJ2-2, with TRBD1 matching over 8 bases. Germline assignment: CDR1 MNHNS and CDR2 SASEGT. The junction had 6 bases not matched to a gene; V was cut back by 7 bases and J by 2 bases. The CDR3 is made up of 15 amino acids. DNA of the CDR3: TGTGCCAGCAAGACAGGGGTCGGAAACACCGGGGAGCTGTTTTTT. Its protein product is CASKTGVGNTGELFF.

The CDR3 nucleotides are TGCGCCAGCAGCTACGCAGGTACCTCCGGCAATGAGCAGTTCTTC. Encoded protein: CASSYAGTSGNEQFF. The chain employs TRBV5-1 and TRBJ2-1; D remains unclear. CDR1 and CDR2 from the germline V gene are SGHRS and YFSETQ. This CDR3 spans 15 amino acids. Trimming left V 3 bases short and J 6 bases short, with 16 bases between.

Worth noting for this clone: In the same sample, other DNA sequences code for this CDR3. The V gene is TRBV7-9, the J gene TRBJ1-5; D not certain. Deletions cut 1 base from V and 2 bases from J, with 9 bases between. From germline, CDR1 is SEHNR and CDR2 FQNEAQ (reference sequence). This CDR3 comprises 15 residues. The CDR3, as DNA: TGTGCCAGCAGCTTAGGGGCCGGCGGCAATCAGCCCCAGCATTTT. Translated: CASSLGAGGNQPQHF.

The J gene is TRBJ2-3, the V gene TRBV5-1, with TRBD2 as a possible D gene (6 bases). The germline V gene encodes CDR1 SGHRS and CDR2 YFSETQ. V lost 6 bases, J lost 6 bases, and 14 bases lay in between. This CDR3 contains 13 residues. The CDR3 reads CASNADRGDTQYF. The CDR3, as DNA: TGCGCCAGCAACGCCGACCGGGGGGATACGCAGTATTTT.

This chain uses TRBV30 with TRBJ1-1; no clear D. The germline V and J ends were trimmed by 2 bases and 5 bases, with 15 bases remaining between them. Germline-derived CDR1 and CDR2 are GTSNPN and SVGIG (reference sequence). This CDR3 has 14 residues. The CDR3 region has the DNA TGTGCCTGGAGTTCAAGGACGACGGGAACTGAAGCTTTCTTT. It is translated as CAWSSRTTGTEAFF.

This clone came up a few times. The chain employs TRBV5-4 and TRBJ1-3; D perhaps matches TRBD1 (6 bases). There are 18 residues in the CDR3. CDR1 is SGHNT and CDR2 is YYREEE in the germline V gene (reference sequence). V was trimmed by 5 bases and J by 2 bases, leaving 23 bases between them. CDR3 coding DNA: TGTGCCAGCAGGAATACCACACAGGGAAAGATCGCTGGAAACACCATATATTTT. Translation: CASRNTTQGKIAGNTIYF.

This clone was seen just once. V gene TRBV28 combines with J gene TRBJ1-1; a possible D gene is TRBD1 (5 bases). The CDR3 length is 17 residues. V lost 6 bases and J 5 bases, leaving 25 bases between the germline ends. Germline V gene data show CDR1 as MDHEN and CDR2 as SYDVKM. The CDR3 nucleotides read TGTGCCAGCAGAGAACCGGGGGTCGGTAATCCGGGGACTGAAGCTTTCTTT. Its protein product is CASREPGVGNPGTEAFF.

V gene TRBV19 combines with J gene TRBJ2-6; D unresolved. From germline, CDR1 is LNHDA and CDR2 SQIVND (reference sequence). V shed 5 bases and J shed 5 bases, with 7 bases lying between them. CDR3 length: 13 amino acids. Here the CDR3 DNA reads TGTGCCAGTAGTGTTACTCGGGCCAACGTCCTGACTTTC. Its protein is CASSVTRANVLTF.

The chain couples TRBV27 to TRBJ2-5; D not resolved. Germline V gene lookup returns CDR1 MNHEY and CDR2 SMNVEV (reference sequence). This CDR3 spans 14 amino acids. V shed 3 bases and J shed 5 bases, with 13 bases lying between them. The CDR3 is CASSLISSHETQYF. CDR3 nucleotides: TGTGCCAGCAGTTTGATTTCGTCCCATGAGACCCAGTACTTC.

This clone was observed a few times. This chain connects TRBV28 to TRBJ1-3; 8 nucleotides align to TRBD1. CDR1 MDHEN and CDR2 SYDVKM come from the germline V gene. V shed 8 bases, J shed 4 bases, and the junction held 7 bases outside the gene matches. This CDR3 is 14 amino acids long. CDR3 sequence: CASHGTGLGNTIYF. CDR3 coding DNA: TGTGCCAGCCACGGGACAGGTCTAGGAAACACCATATATTTT.

This sequence joins TRBV18 and TRBJ2-3; D is tentatively TRBD1 or TRBD2 (6 bases each). This CDR3 is 16 amino acids long. Trimming shortened V by 1 base and J by 0 bases, and 11 bases separated the two germline ends. Germline values: CDR1 KGHSH, CDR2 LQKENI. CDR3 DNA: TGTGCCAGCTCACCACTCACAGGGACTAGCACAGATACGCAGTATTTT. Translation: CASSPLTGTSTDTQYF.

V is TRBV15 and J is TRBJ1-3; perhaps TRBD1 as D (5 bases). Trimming took off 0 bases at V and 4 bases at J, with 10 bases between the two ends. The CDR3 covers 15 residues. Germline CDR1 reads LNHNV; CDR2 reads YYDKDF (reference sequence). CDR3 in amino acids: CATSRDPGVGNTIYF. CDR3 sequence (DNA): TGTGCCACCAGCAGAGACCCGGGGGTGGGAAACACCATATATTTT.

The CDR3 coding sequence is TGTGCCAGCAGCCCTGGACAGCTTTATGAGCAGTTCTTC. Its translation: CASSPGQLYEQFF. The V gene is TRBV6-5, the J gene TRBJ2-1; D may be TRBD1 (6 bases). The CDR3 covers 13 residues. The V and J ends lost 6 bases and 8 bases respectively, with 14 bases between them. Germline lookup yields CDR1 MNHEY and CDR2 SVGAGI.

In DNA, the CDR3 is TGTGCCAGCAGCGCAGGTGGGACTAGGGGGAATGAGCAGTTCTTC. Residues: CASSAGGTRGNEQFF. This rearrangement joins TRBV9 to TRBJ2-1, with 8 bases identical to TRBD2. From germline, CDR1 is SGDLS and CDR2 YYNGEE. The CDR3 has 15 residues. Trimming at V came to 3 bases and at J to 7 bases, leaving 9 bases not matched to a gene.

The V call is TRBV19, the J call TRBJ1-1, with a possible D match to TRBD1 (5 bases). With 3 bases removed from V and 5 bases from J, the gap between germline ends came to 16 bases. The length of the CDR3 is 15 residues. Germline-derived CDR1 and CDR2 are LNHDA and SQIVND (reference sequence). The CDR3 nucleotides are TGTGCCAGTAGTATCGGGGGTTGGGGTAAGACTGAAGCTTTCTTT. Translation gives CASSIGGWGKTEAFF.

This chain joins TRBV9 and TRBJ1-3; 8 bases map to TRBD1. Germline loops: CDR1 SGDLS, CDR2 YYNGEE. Trimming cost V 5 bases and J 3 bases; bases outside gene matches: 16. This CDR3 is 18 amino acids long. CDR3 nucleotides: TGTGCCAGCAGTCCCGGGACAGGTTTCTTTACCTTTGGAAACACCATATATTTT. The encoded protein is CASSPGTGFFTFGNTIYF.

The chain carries TRBV19 and TRBJ2-3, with 10 positions matching TRBD2. Losses at the gene ends were 3 bases for V and 3 bases for J; bases not matched to a gene: 6. The CDR3 contains 16 residues. Germline V gives CDR1 LNHDA, CDR2 SQIVND (reference sequence). Written as DNA, the CDR3 is TGTGCCAGTAGTATTGGAAGCGGGGGGGAAACAGATACGCAGTATTTT. Its translation is CASSIGSGGETDTQYF.

The CDR3 region is CASSSLPGLAGVAGEQYF. CDR3 DNA: TGTGCCAGCAGCTCTCTGCCCGGACTAGCGGGTGTGGCGGGCGAGCAGTACTTC. The rearrangement links TRBV9 to TRBJ2-7; 11 positions match TRBD2. The germline V gene has CDR1 SGDLS and CDR2 YYNGEE. The CDR3 is made up of 18 amino acids. The J segment lost 6 bases and the V segment lost 4 bases, leaving 18 bases of the junction unmatched.

J is TRBJ2-3 and V is TRBV9, with D perhaps matching TRBD2 (7 bases). Trimming removed 6 bases at V and 4 bases at J, with 21 bases between. The CDR3 loop spans 16 amino acids. Germline values: CDR1 SGDLS, CDR2 YYNGEE. For the CDR3, the DNA is TGTGCCAGCACCTCACTCGCGGGGGCCCCTCCAGATACGCAGTATTTT. It encodes CASTSLAGAPPDTQYF.

The rearrangement links TRBV4-3 to TRBJ1-4; possible D gene TRBD1, 5 bases. Germline-derived CDR1 and CDR2 are LGHNA and YSLEER. CDR3 size: 16 residues. The V end lost 1 base, the J end lost 3 bases, and 12 bases lay between the germline ends. CDR3 amino acids: CASSQGGGKANEKLFF. CDR3 in DNA: TGCGCCAGCAGCCAAGGCGGGGGGAAAGCTAATGAAAAACTGTTTTTT.

This chain connects TRBV6-5 to TRBJ2-7; D uncertain. The CDR3 length is 15 residues. Trimming left V 8 bases short and J 3 bases short, with 20 bases between. In germline, CDR1 is MNHEY, CDR2 SVGAGI. The CDR3 reads CASSPVGRVRYEQYV. Written as DNA, the CDR3 is TGTGCCAGCTCCCCGGTGGGTAGGGTACGCTACGAGCAGTACGTC.

V usage is TRBV2 and J usage is TRBJ1-6; D is uncertain. V lost 6 bases to trimming and J lost 14 bases, with 17 bases between them. The CDR3 runs to 13 residues. The germline V gene has CDR1 SNHLY and CDR2 FYNNEI. The CDR3 reads CASSIGIVGTLHF. The CDR3 DNA reads as TGTGCCAGCAGCATCGGAATCGTCGGGACCCTCCACTTT. Full variable domain (rest looked up from reference TRBV2 and TRBJ1-6): EPEVTQTPSHQVTQMGQEVILRCVPISNHLYFYWYRQILGQKVEFLVSFYNNEISEKSEIFDDQFSVERPDGSNFTLKIRSTKLEDSAMYFCASSIGIVGTLHFGNGTRLTVT.

V usage is TRBV6-5 and J usage is TRBJ1-4; D not resolved. Germline CDR1 and CDR2: MNHEY and SVGAGI. The V end was cut by 7 bases, the J end by 6 bases, with 18 bases between. The CDR3 is made up of 15 amino acids. CDR3 sequence reads: CASKLISLKHEKLFF. As DNA, the CDR3 is TGTGCCAGCAAGTTAATCAGTCTGAAGCATGAAAAACTGTTTTTT.

The J gene is TRBJ1-2, the V gene TRBV18, with TRBD1 matching over 8 bases. CDR1 KGHSH and CDR2 LQKENI come from the germline V gene. The CDR3 is 13 residues long. V shed 9 bases, J shed 3 bases, and the junction held 6 bases outside the gene matches. CDR3 protein: CASILQGDYGYTF. The CDR3 nucleotides read TGTGCCAGTATCCTACAGGGGGACTATGGCTACACCTTC.

The chain combines TRBV15 with TRBJ2-7; a possible D gene is TRBD1 (7 bases). CDR1 and CDR2 from the germline V gene are LNHNV and YYDKDF (reference sequence). This CDR3 has 15 residues. The V end was cut by 8 bases, the J end by 0 bases, with 17 bases between. The CDR3 DNA follows: TGTGCCACCGGCCCCAGGGGGGTACCCTCCTACGAGCAGTACTTC. Amino acids: CATGPRGVPSYEQYF.